This passage covers 21 T cell receptor beta chains from one sample sequenced in a study of regulatory T cells in long-lasting Graves disease. Described time point: persistent/refractory GD, antithyroid drugs over 5 years with positive TRAb. PBMCs were the source of the RNA used for TCR sequencing. CDR3 regions were amplified by Arm-PCR using iRepertoire HTBI primers to build TCR beta libraries. In TCRdb, the multiplex PCR reads were re-called with MiXCR into one record per CDR3 protein. There are hundreds of thousands of distinct CDR3 sequences in the sample; 21% occur only once, and about 13% lies in the top ten. The specimen was peripheral blood mononuclear cells (PBMCs), collected when the disease was refractory, from a patient treated with antithyroid drugs. The receptors here all came from a female donor with Graves disease.

In its sample, this clonotype was seen many times. V usage is TRBV3-1 and J usage is TRBJ1-2; 9 bases agree with TRBD1. In germline, CDR1 is LGHDT, CDR2 YNNKEL (reference sequence). The CDR3 is made up of 13 amino acids. The J segment lost 4 bases and the V segment lost 6 bases, leaving 3 bases of the junction unmatched. The CDR3 spells CASRGDRVYGYTF. The CDR3 coding sequence is TGTGCCAGCAGGGGGGACAGGGTCTATGGCTACACCTTC.

This clonotype showed up many times. In nucleotides, the CDR3 is TGCAGCGTTGACGGGGGAGGATACGAGCAGTACTTC. It codes for CSVDGGGYEQYF. The V gene is TRBV29-1, the J gene TRBJ2-7; possibly TRBD2 for D (6 bases). This CDR3 spans 12 amino acids. Trimming cost V 3 bases and J 4 bases, with 10 bases left between them. CDR1 and CDR2 from the germline V gene are SQVTM and ANQGSEA.

In this sample, this clonotype turned up a few times. V gene TRBV5-1 combines with J gene TRBJ1-6, with D possibly matching TRBD1 (5 bases). The V end lost 0 bases, the J end lost 8 bases, and 12 bases lay between the germline ends. This CDR3 spans 15 amino acids. Per germline, CDR1 SGHRS and CDR2 YFSETQ. The CDR3 loop is CASSLGGRTDSPLHF. In DNA form, the CDR3 reads TGCGCCAGCAGCTTGGGGGGGAGAACCGATTCACCCCTCCACTTT.

This clonotype was recorded many times. V gene TRBV24-1 combines with J gene TRBJ2-5, with D maybe TRBD1 (5 bases). In germline, CDR1 is KGHDR, CDR2 SFDVKD. V was shortened by 5 bases and J by 0 bases, with 12 bases between the two germline ends. CDR3 length: 15 residues. CDR3 loop: CATSGGRAYQETQYF. The CDR3 region has the DNA TGTGCCACCAGTGGGGGCAGAGCGTACCAAGAGACCCAGTACTTC.

On this clonotype: This may stem from a read error, because a much larger clone lies one nucleotide away. This chain links TRBV5-6 with TRBJ2-5; tentatively, D is TRBD2 (5 bases). CDR3 length: 18 amino acids. Germline CDR1 is SGHDT and CDR2 is YYEEEE. The CDR3 is CASSHGMVGSPGLETQHF. CDR3 bases: TGTGCCAGCAGCCATGGGATGGTAGGGAGTCCGGGGTTAGAGACCCAGCACTTC.

The table lists this clonotype with many counts. The chain combines TRBV6-6 with TRBJ1-6; D is uncertain. From germline, CDR1 is MNHNY and CDR2 SVGAGI (reference sequence). Trimming cost V 0 bases and J 7 bases, with 10 bases left between them. The CDR3 is 15 amino acids. CDR3 in DNA: TGTGCCAGCAGTTACTCGATTGAGAGGAATTCACCCCTCCACTTT. Its protein product is CASSYSIERNSPLHF.

This clonotype was found many times. The genes are TRBV13 and TRBJ2-7; possibly TRBD1 or TRBD2 for D (5 bases each). The germline V gene has CDR1 PRHDT and CDR2 FYEKMQ (reference sequence). The CDR3 covers 14 residues. With 7 bases removed from V and 0 bases from J, the gap between germline ends came to 13 bases. This CDR3 reads CASTTWGSSYEQYF. Here the CDR3 DNA reads TGTGCCAGCACCACGTGGGGGAGCTCCTACGAGCAGTACTTC.

This clonotype has more than one count but fewer than ten. The chain joins TRBV18 to TRBJ2-7; the match to TRBD1 covers 7 bases. CDR1 is KGHSH, CDR2 LQKENI, per germline. The CDR3 length is 15 residues. V shed 5 bases and J 2 bases; nucleotides not matched to a gene: 9. The CDR3 loop reads CASSLGQSDPYEQYF. CDR3 DNA: TGTGCCAGCTCATTGGGACAGTCTGACCCCTACGAGCAGTACTTC.

This clonotype was recorded at least ten times. The rearrangement joins TRBV20-1 to TRBJ2-7; 7 positions match TRBD1. J gave up 2 bases and V 0 bases, and 7 bases lay outside the gene matches. Germline CDR1 reads DFQATT; CDR2 reads SNEGSKA (reference sequence). CDR3 length equals 15 residues. The CDR3 protein is CSARDLGTATYEQYF. In nucleotides, the CDR3 is TGCAGTGCTAGAGATCTCGGGACAGCCACCTACGAGCAGTACTTC.

The table lists this clonotype with many counts. The chain employs TRBV24-1 and TRBJ2-5, with D possibly being TRBD2 (6 bases). Trimming took 6 bases from V and 5 from J, leaving 15 bases between them. The CDR3 is 14 amino acids. Germline V gene data show CDR1 as KGHDR and CDR2 as SFDVKD. This CDR3 reads CATSSGGGWETQYF. The CDR3 DNA reads as TGTGCCACCAGTTCCGGGGGAGGATGGGAGACCCAGTACTTC.

J is TRBJ1-2 and V is TRBV29-1, with 11 bases lining up with TRBD1. The J segment lost 4 bases and the V segment lost 7 bases, leaving 5 bases of the junction unmatched. The CDR3 is 13 amino acids. CDR1 SQVTM and CDR2 ANQGSEA come from the germline V gene. In DNA form, the CDR3 reads TGCAGCGCTAGGACAGGGGGCGGCTATGGCTACACCTTC. Protein: CSARTGGGYGYTF.

This clonotype has ten or more counts. The chain has TRBV12-3 or TRBV12-4 and TRBJ2-2; possibly TRBD1 for D (6 bases). Trimming took 5 bases from V and 3 from J, leaving 13 bases between them. CDR3 length: 15 amino acids. This chain's CDR3 is CASSNRVMDTGELFF. The CDR3 DNA is TGTGCCAGCAGTAACAGGGTGATGGACACCGGGGAGCTGTTTTTT.

The gene calls are TRBV20-1 and TRBJ2-5; TRBD2 agrees at 9 bases. Losses at the gene ends were 7 bases for V and 1 base for J; bases not matched to a gene: 7. This CDR3 contains 14 residues. The germline V gene has CDR1 DFQATT and CDR2 SNEGSKA (reference sequence). The CDR3 region is CSGNPGLAQETQYF. The DNA of the CDR3 is TGCAGTGGGAATCCGGGACTAGCCCAAGAGACCCAGTACTTC.

This clonotype was counted ten times or more. The chain has TRBV11-2 and TRBJ2-2; D is ambiguous. Between the trimmed V and J ends, which lost 1 base and 5 bases, there was a span of 11 bases. The CDR3 length is 15 residues. Germline lookup yields CDR1 SGHAT and CDR2 FQNNGV. The CDR3 sequence is CASSLVAFLTGELFF. The CDR3 DNA follows: TGTGCCAGCAGCTTAGTGGCGTTCTTAACCGGGGAGCTGTTTTTT.

A remark on this clonotype: A single base separates this from a much larger clone, so it may be a read error. V is TRBV20-1 and J is TRBJ2-5, with TRBD2 as a possible D gene (5 bases). Germline CDR1 and CDR2: DFQATT and SNEGSKA (reference sequence). V dropped 0 bases and J dropped 6 bases, with 11 bases sitting between them. The CDR3 loop spans 13 amino acids. This chain's CDR3 is CSARDGSTKTQYF. The CDR3 coding sequence is TGCAGTGCTAGAGATGGGAGTACGAAGACCCAGTACTTC.

There are many counts of this clonotype. DNA of the CDR3: TGTGCCAGCACCGGGTACGAGCAGTACTTC. This gives the protein CASTGYEQYF. The chain is built from TRBV2 and TRBJ2-7; D call uncertain. The length of the CDR3 is 10 residues. Germline loops: CDR1 SNHLY, CDR2 FYNNEI. V was shortened by 7 bases and J by 4 bases, with 5 bases between the two germline ends.

This clonotype occurred many times. This rearrangement joins TRBV20-1 to TRBJ2-7; tentatively, D is TRBD1 (5 bases). Germline V gene data show CDR1 as DFQATT and CDR2 as SNEGSKA (reference sequence). This CDR3 is built from 13 residues. V was pared by 4 bases and J by 6 bases, with 16 bases between. The CDR3 is CSATQTASFEQYF. For the CDR3, the DNA is TGCAGTGCTACCCAGACAGCCTCGTTCGAGCAGTACTTC.

This clonotype was detected many times. V usage is TRBV2 and J usage is TRBJ2-7; D may be TRBD2 (6 bases). The germline V gene encodes CDR1 SNHLY and CDR2 FYNNEI. The CDR3 contains 12 residues. V lost 6 bases and J 9 bases, leaving 15 bases between the germline ends. CDR3 in DNA: TGTGCCAGCAGCGGGGGACCGGCGGTGCAGTACTTC. It yields the protein CASSGGPAVQYF.

This chain connects TRBV7-2 to TRBJ1-1; no definite D call. V was shortened by 2 bases and J by 1 base, with 5 bases between the two germline ends. CDR3 length equals 13 residues. Germline CDR1 and CDR2: SGHTA and FQGNSA. The CDR3 here is CASSLYQNTEAFF. The CDR3 DNA sequence: TGTGCCAGCAGCTTATACCAGAACACTGAAGCTTTCTTT.

This clonotype occurred many times. The rearrangement links TRBV28 to TRBJ1-5, with D unresolved. V was shortened by 0 bases and J by 0 bases, with 9 bases between the two germline ends. Germline lookup yields CDR1 MDHEN and CDR2 SYDVKM. CDR3 length equals 16 residues. In DNA, the CDR3 is TGTGCCAGCAGTTTATGGGGAACCTATAGCAATCAGCCCCAGCATTTT. Translated, it gives CASSLWGTYSNQPQHF.

For this clonotype: A much larger clone differs by one base, so this may be a read error. This chain uses TRBV6-1 with TRBJ1-2; D unresolved. The germline gives CDR1 MNHNS, CDR2 SASEGT. The CDR3 length is 11 residues. Trimming shortened V by 3 bases and J by 9 bases, and 8 bases separated the two germline ends. The CDR3, as DNA: TGTGCCAGCAGTGAGTTGGGAAGCTACACCTTC. Translating it yields CASSELGSYTF.